Presented here are 6 T cell receptor beta chains from one specimen sequenced in a study of blood T cell repertoires in COVID-19. Repertoires were generated with immunoSEQ multiplex PCR, while TCRdb's copy carries only in-frame clones and drops some. This repertoire shows 390,000 or so clones, roughly 90% found once; its top ten account for approximately 3%. What was sequenced was peripheral blood. The receptors stem from a woman between 25 and 40 years old with COVID-19, enrolled during active disease.

This rearrangement joins TRBV19 to TRBJ1-5; 8 bases agree with TRBD1. CDR1 is LNHDA and CDR2 is SQIVND in the germline V gene (reference sequence). This CDR3 contains 17 residues. J lost 3 bases, V lost 2 bases, and 9 bases had no gene match. The DNA of the CDR3 is TGTGCCAGTAGTATATATTCGGCAGGGGGCTCCAATCAGCCCCAGCATTTT. It translates to CASSIYSAGGSNQPQHF.

This chain links TRBV6-2 or TRBV6-3 with TRBJ2-5, with a tentative D call TRBD2 (5 bases). The length of the CDR3 is 14 residues. Trimming pared 5 bases from V and 5 bases from J, leaving 15 bases between. Germline CDR1 is MNHEY and CDR2 is SVGEGT. The CDR3 DNA sequence: TGTGCCAGCAGTCGCCCGGCCGAGCGGGAGACCCAGTACTTC. This translates into CASSRPAERETQYF.

The chain uses TRBV3-1 (or the pseudogene TRBV3-2) and TRBJ1-2, with D maybe TRBD1 (6 bases). The CDR3 covers 15 residues. Trimming removed 1 base at V and 8 bases at J, with 17 bases between. Germline CDR1 is LGHDT and CDR2 is YNNKEL (reference sequence). CDR3 coding DNA: TGTGCCAGCAGCCAAGTCGACAGGATATCGGGAGGCTACACCTTC. Translation: CASSQVDRISGGYTF.

J is TRBJ2-5 and V is TRBV19; 9 nucleotides line up with TRBD1. Unmatched junction bases numbered 8, after V lost 4 bases and J lost 5 bases. The CDR3 spans 15 residues. Germline lookup yields CDR1 LNHDA and CDR2 SQIVND (reference sequence). Here the CDR3 DNA reads TGTGCCAGTAGTAGGGACAGGGTGGGATATGAGACCCAGTACTTC. This encodes CASSRDRVGYETQYF.

V gene TRBV10-3 combines with J gene TRBJ1-2, with D perhaps matching TRBD1 (5 bases). V lost 8 bases to trimming and J lost 8 bases, with 21 bases between them. The CDR3 totals 14 residues. Looked up from germline, CDR1 is ENHRY and CDR2 is SYGVKD. DNA of the CDR3: TGTGCCATCGCATCTGCAGGGCCCGATTCGGGCTACACCTTC. This codes for CAIASAGPDSGYTF.

This clone was recorded only once. CDR3 coding DNA: TGTGCCAGCAGCACCCCCCGGGACAGTGGTCCTAACTATGGCTACACCTTC. This translates into CASSTPRDSGPNYGYTF. The chain carries TRBV7-8 and TRBJ1-2; 7 bases agree with TRBD1. V shed 5 bases, J shed 0 bases, and the junction held 12 bases outside the gene matches. CDR3 size: 17 residues. Germline-derived CDR1 and CDR2 are SGHVS and FQNEAQ.